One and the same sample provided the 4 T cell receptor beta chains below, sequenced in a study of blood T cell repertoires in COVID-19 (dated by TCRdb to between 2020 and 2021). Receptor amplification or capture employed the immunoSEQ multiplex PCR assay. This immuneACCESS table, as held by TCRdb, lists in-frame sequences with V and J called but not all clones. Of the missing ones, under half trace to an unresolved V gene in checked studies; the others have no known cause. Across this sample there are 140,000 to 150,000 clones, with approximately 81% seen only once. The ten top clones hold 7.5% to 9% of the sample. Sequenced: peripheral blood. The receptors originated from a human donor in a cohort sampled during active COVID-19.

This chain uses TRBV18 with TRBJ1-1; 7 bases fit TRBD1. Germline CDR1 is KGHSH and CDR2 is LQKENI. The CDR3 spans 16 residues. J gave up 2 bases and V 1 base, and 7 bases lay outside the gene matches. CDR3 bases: TGTGCCAGCTCACCACTTGGGACAGCGATAAACACTGAAGCTTTCTTT. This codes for CASSPLGTAINTEAFF.

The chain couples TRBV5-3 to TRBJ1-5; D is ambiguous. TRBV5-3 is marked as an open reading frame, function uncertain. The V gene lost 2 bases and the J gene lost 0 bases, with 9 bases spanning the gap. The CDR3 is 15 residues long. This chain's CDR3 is CARSLRRCSNQPQHF. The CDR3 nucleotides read TGTGCCAGAAGCTTAAGGAGATGTAGCAATCAGCCCCAGCATTTT.

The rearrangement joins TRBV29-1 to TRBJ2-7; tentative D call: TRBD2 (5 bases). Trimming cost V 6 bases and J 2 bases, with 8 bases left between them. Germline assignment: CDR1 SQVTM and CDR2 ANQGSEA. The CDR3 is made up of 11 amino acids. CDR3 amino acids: CSVEVAYEQYF. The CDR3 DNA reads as TGCAGCGTGGAGGTGGCCTACGAGCAGTACTTC.

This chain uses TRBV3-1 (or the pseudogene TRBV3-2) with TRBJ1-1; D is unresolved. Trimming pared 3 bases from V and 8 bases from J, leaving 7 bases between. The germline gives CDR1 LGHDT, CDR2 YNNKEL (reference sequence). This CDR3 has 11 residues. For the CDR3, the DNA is TGTGCCAGCAGCCAGGGAGCGGAAGCTTTCTTT. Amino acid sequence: CASSQGAEAFF.